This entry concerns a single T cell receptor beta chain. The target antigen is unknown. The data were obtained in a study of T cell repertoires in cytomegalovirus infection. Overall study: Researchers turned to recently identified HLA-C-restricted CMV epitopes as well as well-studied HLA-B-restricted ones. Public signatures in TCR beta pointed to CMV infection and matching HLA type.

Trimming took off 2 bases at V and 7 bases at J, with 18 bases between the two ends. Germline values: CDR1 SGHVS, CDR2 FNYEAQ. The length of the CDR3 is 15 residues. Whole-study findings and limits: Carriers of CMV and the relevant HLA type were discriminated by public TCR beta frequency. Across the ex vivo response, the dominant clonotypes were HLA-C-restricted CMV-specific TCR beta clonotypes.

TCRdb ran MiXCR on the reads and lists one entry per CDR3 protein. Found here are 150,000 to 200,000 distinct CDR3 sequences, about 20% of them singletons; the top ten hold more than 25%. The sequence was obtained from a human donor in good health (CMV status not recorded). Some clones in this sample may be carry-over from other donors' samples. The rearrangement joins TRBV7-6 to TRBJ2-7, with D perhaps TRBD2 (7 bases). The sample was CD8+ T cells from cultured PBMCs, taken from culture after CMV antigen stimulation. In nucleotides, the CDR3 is TGTGCCAGCAGCTTACGGGGGGCTCCTCCTACGGAGCAGTACTTC. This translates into CASSLRGAPPTEQYF.